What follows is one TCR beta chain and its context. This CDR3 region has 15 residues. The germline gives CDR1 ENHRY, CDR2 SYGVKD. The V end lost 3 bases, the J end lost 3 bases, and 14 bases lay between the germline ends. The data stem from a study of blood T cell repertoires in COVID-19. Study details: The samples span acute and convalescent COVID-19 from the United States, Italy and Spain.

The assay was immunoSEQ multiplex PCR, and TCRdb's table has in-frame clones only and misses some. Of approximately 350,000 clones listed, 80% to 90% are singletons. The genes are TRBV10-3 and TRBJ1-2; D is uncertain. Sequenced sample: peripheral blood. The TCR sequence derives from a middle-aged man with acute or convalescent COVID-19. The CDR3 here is CAISDWASEHYGYTF. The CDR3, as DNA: TGTGCCATCAGTGATTGGGCCTCTGAACACTATGGCTACACCTTC.